This TCR beta chain was observed in a study of shared clonotypes between healthy human individuals (dated by TCRdb to the early 2020s). Regarding the study in general: The cohort included three men and a couple of women between 18 and 49 years of age. For each donor, CD4 naive and CD4 memory were each run on three plates, CD8 naive on two plates, and CD8 memory on one plate. The study deeply sequenced blood TCR repertoires of about 5 healthy adults to estimate repertoire size and the extent of clonotype sharing between individuals. Different laboratories and diverse techniques were used to prepare libraries and sequence TCR repertoires, to increase sequencing depth and limit assay-specific biases. Per donor, leukapheresis produced somewhere between about 0.8 and 9 billion PBMCs.

Using the deep immunoSEQ assay, multiplex PCR amplified TCR CDR3 regions from genomic DNA. Extracted genomic DNA from each cell subset was spread evenly across all wells of several immunoSEQ 96-well plates, with each plate serving as a replicate. Each replicate PCR for sorted subsets received around 200 ng genomic DNA, equal to around 32,000 T cell genomes. The purified libraries were quantified using a Qubit 3.0 fluorometer, sized with a Bioanalyzer 2100, and then quantified again using the KAPA Library Quantification kit. A separate single-read 150-cycle Illumina NextSeq 550 flow cell was used to sequence each immunoSEQ 96-well plate. The study's own analysis went as follows. The immunoSEQ output contained only junctional sequences without quality scores, so filtering could not match that applied to full-length reads. To assign V/J genes and CDR3, sequences were annotated using PyIR, a Python wrapper for IgBLAST v1.9, with IMGT germline references. Any read was removed if the V/J assignment was weak (E-value above 1e-6), the CDR3 was missing, or the read contained stop codons, out-of-frame junctions, or ambiguous translated residues. V3J clonotypes were defined as sequences sharing an identical inferred V gene, J gene, and CDR3 amino acid sequence. The percentage overlap between two repertoires was calculated by dividing the number of shared unique clonotypes by the size of the smaller repertoire. Three approaches were used to assess repertoire richness: RTK rarefaction, the Chao1 estimator, and Recon v2.1 estimates of unobserved clonotypes. OLGA was used to compute generation probabilities for all TCRbeta clonotypes that the gDNA method yielded from a few donors. TCRdb limited this immuneACCESS table to in-frame rearrangements with V and J called. A share of clones is missing; checked studies link under half to unresolved V genes, and the rest is unexplained. V and J calls and clone size are as listed in that table; D and trimming were resolved from the DNA. Counted in this sample were millions of clones; around 90% of them appeared once. In total, the top ten clones hold roughly 0.14% of the sample.

The V and J ends are trimmed by 6 bases and 7 bases, leaving 12 bases between them. From the germline V gene (reference sequence), CDR1 is MNHNY and CDR2 is SVGAGI. From the cysteine through the phenylalanine, the CDR3 covers 12 amino acids. Just CDR3 DNA is preserved here, 36 bases in frame from base 1. The donors were healthy, HIV-negative adults with no recently reported acute infections or vaccinations. Every donor was a Caucasian adult residing in Nashville, Tennessee, USA. Magnetic negative selection was used to enrich CD4+ T cells, after which naive cells were positively selected on CD45RA and the negative fraction became the memory subset. After blood collection by leukapheresis, PBMCs were isolated using Ficoll-Histopaque density gradient centrifugation and then cryopreserved in the vapor phase of liquid nitrogen. Analytical flow cytometry was used to check the purity and quantity of each magnetically sorted T cell population. Genomic DNA was isolated from every sorted fraction and measured by UV absorbance on a Nanodrop 2000c.

About this clone itself: Its antigen remains unidentified. One base away there is no much larger clone; base qualities are not given.

Overall study results and their limits: Because the study included a small number of donors, the genetic and exposure-history diversity represented was limited. Only blood was sampled, and tissue TCR repertoires likely differ from those in blood. Rarefaction of sorted-subset datasets indicated incomplete sequencing despite the large sequencing depth. Compared with non-shared clonotypes, the clonotypes found in all four sorted-subset donors had higher generation probabilities. Sharing across a few donors was observed for 5% to 6.5% of naive CD4, about 3.2% of naive CD8, 2% to 2.5% of memory CD4, and roughly 0.43% of memory CD8 clonotypes. Estimated clonotype richness was generally larger for naive than for memory subsets. Pairwise subsampling indicated that sequencing depth was expected to affect the degree of clonotype sharing among donors.

This sequence uses TRBV6-6 and TRBJ1-1; the D gene is perhaps TRBD1, from 5 matching bases. This TCR came from a man younger than 35 in good health. The specimen was naive CD4+ T cells sorted from blood. The cell subset or site label here, explained by the study, means: CD45RA+ positively selected. At the DNA level, the sequence is TGTGCCAGCAGCCTAACCCAGGGTGAAGCTTTCTTT. Translated, this is CASSLTQGEAFF.